The rows below give T cell receptor beta chains drawn from one sample of a study of blood T cell repertoires in COVID-19. Sequencing was performed with immunoSEQ multiplex PCR; in TCRdb, only in-frame clones are kept and a portion is missing. This sample has approximately 360,000 clones, with about 89% found just once. The sequencing input was PBMCs or T cells enriched from blood (not recorded which). These receptor sequences come from a middle-aged man in a cohort exposed to, infected with or recovered from COVID-19 (not recorded which). CDR3s include the opening cysteine and the closing phenylalanine or tryptophan. A D gene is named only where the DNA matches it firmly. A clone size is listed for some rows: how often the clone was seen (once, few, many), or a class if it is expanded.

>-|TRBJ2-5|TRBV7-9|TRBD2
CASSRSGSIETQYF
TGTGCCAGCAGTCGTAGCGGGAGTATAGAGACCCAGTACTTC
>-|TRBJ2-3|TRBV19|TRBD2
CASSIPSGVGADTQYF
TGTGCCAGTAGTATCCCTAGCGGAGTTGGGGCAGATACGCAGTATTTT
>-|TRBJ1-5|TRBV5-4|TRBD1
CASGPQGVVSNQPQHF
TGTGCCAGCGGACCCCAGGGGGTTGTAAGCAATCAGCCCCAGCATTTT
>-|TRBJ2-7|TRBV19|TRBD2
CASSGASGRYEQYF
TGTGCCAGTAGCGGCGCTAGCGGGAGGTACGAGCAGTACTTC
>-|TRBJ2-3|TRBV7-9|TRBD2
CASSSGTSGRDTQYF
TGTGCCAGCAGCTCGGGGACTAGCGGGAGAGATACGCAGTATTTT
>-|TRBJ1-4|TRBV11-1|TRBD1
CASSHYGQGPEKLFF
TGTGCCAGCAGCCACTACGGACAGGGGCCGGAAAAACTGTTTTTT
>-|TRBJ1-2|TRBV5-4|TRBD1
CASSFPGQMYGYTF
TGTGCCAGCAGCTTTCCGGGACAGATGTATGGCTACACCTTC
>-|TRBJ1-5|TRBV28|-
CASSLGRGNQPQHF
TGTGCCAGCAGTTTGGGGCGGGGGAATCAGCCCCAGCATTTT
>-|TRBJ1-5|TRBV25-1|-
CASSGGQGQPQHF
TGTGCCAGCAGTGGGGGCCAAGGCCAGCCCCAGCATTTT
>-|TRBJ1-4|TRBV3-1/TRBV3-2|-
CASSQTPEKLFF
TGTGCCAGCAGCCAAACTCCCGAAAAACTGTTTTTT
>-|TRBJ2-5|TRBV9|-
CASSVEPRDGETQYF
TGTGCCAGCAGCGTAGAGCCCAGGGATGGGGAGACCCAGTACTTC
>-|TRBJ2-3|TRBV4-1|-
CASSQVNLISTDTQYF
TGCGCCAGCAGCCAAGTAAACTTAATAAGCACAGATACGCAGTATTTT
>-|TRBJ1-1|TRBV18|-
CASSWDSYTEAFF
TGTGCCAGCTCATGGGACTCCTACACTGAAGCTTTCTTT
>-|TRBJ1-2|TRBV29-1|TRBD1
CSVTGTGGSNYGYTF
TGCAGCGTTACCGGGACAGGGGGATCTAACTATGGCTACACCTTC
>-|TRBJ2-7|TRBV5-1|TRBD1
CASSLEGTGTYEQYF
TGCGCCAGCAGCTTGGAAGGGACAGGGACCTACGAGCAGTACTTC
>-|TRBJ2-5|TRBV2|TRBD2
CASTPGGTSSETQYF
TGTGCCAGCACTCCGGGGGGGACTAGCTCCGAGACCCAGTACTTC
>-|TRBJ1-6|TRBV6-5|-
CASIGIPYNSPLHF
TGTGCCAGCATCGGGATCCCCTATAATTCACCCCTCCACTTT
>-|TRBJ2-1|TRBV28|TRBD2
CASSSRTSGRARNEQFF
TGTGCCAGCAGTTCAAGGACTAGCGGGAGGGCAAGAAATGAGCAGTTCTTC
>once|TRBJ2-5|TRBV5-1|-
CASSGGAEETQYF
TGCGCCAGCAGTGGGGGGGCGGAAGAGACCCAGTACTTC
>-|TRBJ1-1|TRBV6-5|-
CASSYSSRADTEAFF
TGTGCCAGCAGTTACTCGAGCAGGGCGGACACTGAAGCTTTCTTT
>-|TRBJ2-1|TRBV27|-
CASRRDSRLDEQFF
TGTGCCAGCAGGCGGGACAGCCGTTTGGATGAGCAGTTCTTC
>-|TRBJ2-7|TRBV7-3|-
CASSLYSGSDYEQYF
TGTGCCAGCAGCTTATATTCAGGGTCTGACTACGAGCAGTACTTC
>-|TRBJ2-2|TRBV7-3|TRBD1
CASQRTGSNTGELFF
TGTGCCAGTCAAAGGACAGGTTCGAACACCGGGGAGCTGTTTTTT
>-|TRBJ1-1|TRBV5-4|TRBD1
CASSGGQGAITEAFF
TGTGCCAGCAGCGGAGGACAGGGGGCGATCACTGAAGCTTTCTTT
>-|TRBJ2-7|TRBV4-2|TRBD2
CASSQGTSGSEGEQYF
TGTGCCAGCAGCCAGGGGACTAGCGGGAGTGAGGGCGAGCAGTACTTC
>-|TRBJ1-3|TRBV10-2|-
CASSDGTHSGNTIYF
TGCGCCAGCAGTGATGGGACACATTCTGGAAACACCATATATTTT
>-|TRBJ2-3|TRBV9|TRBD2
CASSQFLAGGSGTDTQYF
TGTGCCAGCAGCCAGTTTCTAGCGGGAGGGTCGGGCACAGATACGCAGTATTTT
>-|TRBJ2-4|TRBV27|TRBD2
CASSPMGGASGRISNIQYF
TGTGCCAGCAGTCCGATGGGGGGGGCTAGCGGGAGAATCTCAAACATTCAGTACTTC
>few|TRBJ1-4|TRBV5-1|TRBD1
CASSKGQFNEKLFF
TGCGCCAGCAGCAAGGGACAGTTTAATGAAAAACTGTTTTTT
>-|TRBJ2-2|TRBV21-1|-
CASSKGAVYTGELFF
TGTGCCAGCAGCAAAGGGGCAGTTTACACCGGGGAGCTGTTTTTT
>few|TRBJ2-7|TRBV27|TRBD2
CASSLAPGLARYEQYF
TGTGCCAGCAGTTTAGCCCCGGGACTAGCCCGCTACGAGCAGTACTTC
>-|TRBJ1-3|TRBV2|TRBD1
CASSEWTGTGNTIYF
TGTGCCAGCAGTGAATGGACAGGGACTGGAAACACCATATATTTT
>-|TRBJ2-3|TRBV5-5|-
CASSLGWGADTQYF
TGTGCCAGCAGCTTGGGTTGGGGGGCAGATACGCAGTATTTT
>-|TRBJ1-2|TRBV10-3|-
CAISESRGESGYTF
TGTGCCATCAGTGAGTCTCGGGGGGAGAGTGGCTACACCTTC
>-|TRBJ2-5|TRBV11-2|TRBD2
CASSSGLAGGQETQYF
TGTGCCAGCAGCTCCGGACTAGCGGGAGGCCAAGAGACCCAGTACTTC
>-|TRBJ1-5|TRBV10-1|-
CASSEMGWGSGVSNQPQHF
TGCGCCAGCAGTGAGATGGGTTGGGGGTCGGGAGTTAGCAATCAGCCCCAGCATTTT
>-|TRBJ2-2|TRBV5-4|TRBD2
CASSLALSGRSNTGELFF
TGTGCCAGCAGCTTGGCTCTTAGCGGGAGGTCGAACACCGGGGAGCTGTTTTTT
>-|TRBJ1-2|TRBV3-1/TRBV3-2|-
CASSHQAGLRDYGYTF
TGTGCCAGCAGCCACCAAGCCGGGTTGCGGGACTATGGCTACACCTTC
>-|TRBJ2-7|TRBV6-5|TRBD2
CASSSSGSTSYEQYF
TGTGCCAGCAGCTCTAGCGGGAGTACGTCCTACGAGCAGTACTTC
>-|TRBJ2-2|TRBV6-5|-
CASIGQGGELFF
TGTGCCAGCATTGGGCAGGGCGGGGAGCTGTTTTTT
>once|TRBJ2-6|TRBV19|-
CASIPSVVGANVLTF
TGTGCCAGTATCCCTTCGGTTGTGGGGGCCAACGTCCTGACTTTC
>-|TRBJ2-1|TRBV27|TRBD2
CASSLTGTSGRTAYNEQFF
TGTGCCAGCAGTTTAACCGGGACTAGCGGGAGAACGGCCTACAATGAGCAGTTCTTC